Below, 10 T cell receptor beta chains from the same sample are listed, as sequenced in a study of radiotherapy plus CTLA-4 blockade in lung cancer. TCRdb's copy holds only in-frame clones and misses some; the assay was immunoSEQ multiplex PCR. The top ten clones hold about a quarter of a sample with about 39,000 clones, more than 75% of them seen once. The sample here was peripheral blood, taken from a patient treated with radiotherapy plus ipilimumab. These receptors were collected from a human donor with non-small cell lung cancer that progressed on radiotherapy plus ipilimumab.

The chain employs TRBV6-5 and TRBJ1-6; TRBD1 aligns across 10 bases. V gave up 0 bases and J gave up 9 bases; unmatched junction bases: 5. Germline loops: CDR1 MNHEY, CDR2 SVGAGI. This CDR3 spans 16 amino acids. The CDR3 protein is CASSYSGTGVFSPLHF. The CDR3, as DNA: TGTGCCAGCAGTTACTCCGGGACAGGGGTTTTTTCACCCCTCCACTTT.

About this clone itself: Other DNA sequences within the sample encode an identical CDR3. V gene TRBV5-1 combines with J gene TRBJ1-1, with 7 positions matching TRBD1. After removal of 5 bases from V and 5 bases from J, the junction contained 12 bases not matched to a gene. Germline V gives CDR1 SGHRS, CDR2 YFSETQ. CDR3 size: 15 residues. CDR3 in amino acids: CASRLRQGPGTEAFF. The CDR3 nucleotides are TGCGCCAGCAGGCTGAGACAGGGCCCAGGTACTGAAGCTTTCTTT.

The rearrangement joins TRBV19 to TRBJ1-2; D gene ambiguous. CDR1 and CDR2 (germline): LNHDA, SQIVND (reference sequence). The CDR3 sequence is 16 residues long. V gave up 0 bases and J gave up 4 bases, with 15 bases separating them. CDR3 in amino acids: CASSIDRSGSGYGYTF. DNA of the CDR3: TGTGCCAGTAGTATAGATCGTTCGGGGTCCGGCTATGGCTACACCTTC.

This clone was counted a few times. This rearrangement joins TRBV9 to TRBJ2-6; 10 nucleotides line up with TRBD2. The V segment lost 4 bases and the J segment 0 bases; nucleotides outside the gene matches: 1. Germline V lookup: CDR1 SGDLS, CDR2 YYNGEE. The CDR3 sequence is 16 residues long. The CDR3, as DNA: TGTGCCAGCAGCCCTAGCGGGAGCTCTGGGGCCAACGTCCTGACTTTC. Its translation is CASSPSGSSGANVLTF.

The chain links TRBV25-1 to TRBJ2-3, with 7 positions matching TRBD1. CDR1 and CDR2 from the germline V gene are MGHDK and SYGVNS. This CDR3 has 14 residues. V was clipped by 7 bases and J by 0 bases; unmatched bases: 4. The DNA for the CDR3 is TGTGCCAGCAACCAGGGGGTTAGCACAGATACGCAGTATTTT. Translation gives CASNQGVSTDTQYF.

This chain joins TRBV7-2 and TRBJ2-2; 10 bases match TRBD2. The CDR3 spans 14 residues. The V segment lost 8 bases and the J segment 4 bases; nucleotides outside the gene matches: 4. CDR1 and CDR2 (germline): SGHTA, FQGNSA. The CDR3 region is CASQRGGFTGELFF. The CDR3 DNA reads as TGTGCCAGCCAGCGGGGGGGCTTCACCGGGGAGCTGTTTTTT. The full variable domain, rest sourced from reference TRBV7-2 and TRBJ2-2, is GAGVSQSPSNKVTEKGKDVELRCDPISGHTALYWYRQSLGQGLEFLIYFQGNSAPDKSGLPSDRFSAERTGGSVSTLTIQRTQQEDSAVYLCASQRGGFTGELFFGEGSRLTVL.

The CDR3: CASRIYRERGTEAFF. In DNA form, the CDR3 reads TGTGCCAGCAGGATCTACAGGGAAAGGGGGACTGAAGCTTTCTTT. The V gene is TRBV6-5, the J gene TRBJ1-1; D perhaps matches TRBD1 (6 bases). From germline, CDR1 is MNHEY and CDR2 SVGAGI. The CDR3 length is 15 residues. V was clipped by 6 bases and J by 5 bases, with 19 bases between them.

The J gene is TRBJ2-4, the V gene TRBV6-6, with 9 positions matching TRBD1. The trim removed 5 bases at V and 5 bases at J, leaving 7 bases unmatched. The CDR3 runs 15 residues. Germline V lookup: CDR1 MNHNY, CDR2 SVGAGI (reference sequence). The CDR3 protein is CASSQGQGLQNIQYF. DNA of the CDR3: TGTGCCAGCAGTCAGGGACAGGGTCTTCAAAACATTCAGTACTTC.

The V and J genes are TRBV11-2 and TRBJ2-2; 10 bases line up with TRBD2. This CDR3 is built from 18 residues. Germline V gene lookup returns CDR1 SGHAT and CDR2 FQNNGV. The ends lost 6 bases at V and 6 bases at J; junction bases unmatched: 16. The CDR3 sequence is CASRTLGIAGGGAGELFF. The CDR3 DNA is TGTGCCAGCAGGACTTTAGGCATAGCGGGGGGTGGTGCCGGGGAGCTGTTTTTT.

This sequence joins TRBV19 and TRBJ1-5; D unresolved. V was pared by 3 bases and J by 3 bases, with 12 bases between. Germline values: CDR1 LNHDA, CDR2 SQIVND (reference sequence). The CDR3 is 15 amino acids. CDR3 coding DNA: TGTGCCAGTAGTATCCTCCAGGCCCCCAATCAGCCCCAGCATTTT. This sequence encodes CASSILQAPNQPQHF.